This TCR beta chain was sequenced in a study of cytomegalovirus exposure and HLA in healthy donors. Study outcomes and limitations: Reportedly, fewer N-insertions than the approximately 650-donor mean appeared in an Asian-associated ancestry cluster in a later analysis. A later analysis associated around 17,000 TCR beta sequences with HLA alleles at a 0.05 false discovery rate. Later analysis suggested links between common viral pathogens and several top significant clusters.

Germline CDR1 MNHEY, CDR2 SVGAGI. V was pared by 5 bases and J by 5 bases, with 4 bases of the junction left unmatched. The length of the CDR3 is 13 residues. For this clone: Antigen unknown.

PCR primers comprised 60 Vbeta and 13 Jbeta primers. Libraries were prepared by immunoSEQ multiplex PCR; TCRdb keeps only in-frame clonotypes and omits some of them. Found here are 180,000 or so clones, under 90% of them singletons; the top ten hold around 1.5%. The origin of this receptor is a male donor in good health and CMV-seronegative. The chain recombines TRBV6-5 with TRBJ1-1; 8 bases align to TRBD1. The sequenced material came from PBMCs. The CDR3 loop reads CASSRDRRTEAFF. DNA of the CDR3: TGTGCCAGCAGTCGGGACAGGAGGACTGAAGCTTTCTTT.